Shown below are 5 T cell receptor beta chains from a single sample sequenced in a study of shared clonotypes between healthy human individuals. Assay: immunoSEQ multiplex PCR; the TCRdb copy retains only in-frame clones and omits some. The table records roughly 2.5 million clones, 90% to 95% of them present only once. The sequenced material came from naive CD4+ T cells sorted from blood. Subset meaning: CD45RA+ positively selected. The receptors were gathered from a man in his late teens or twenties in good health.

The chain recombines TRBV6-1 with TRBJ2-1; D is unclear. Between the trimmed V and J ends, which lost 1 base and 2 bases, there was a span of 12 bases. This CDR3 region has 16 residues. Germline CDR1 is MNHNS and CDR2 is SASEGT. The CDR3 bases are TGTGCCAGCAGTGAAGTAGCTAGAATCCCCTACAATGAGCAGTTCTTC. Amino acids: CASSEVARIPYNEQFF.

The gene calls are TRBV6-5 and TRBJ2-2; D unresolved. This CDR3 region has 14 residues. Germline CDR1 is MNHEY and CDR2 is SVGAGI. Trimming shortened V by 6 bases and J by 3 bases, and 11 bases separated the two germline ends. The CDR3 loop reads CASSNLAYTGELFF. The CDR3 nucleotides are TGTGCCAGCAGCAACTTGGCGTACACCGGGGAGCTGTTTTTT.

V is TRBV30 and J is TRBJ2-5; D remains ambiguous. V gave up 1 base and J gave up 5 bases, with 8 bases separating them. The germline CDR1 and CDR2 sequences are GTSNPN and SVGIG (reference sequence). The CDR3 consists of 12 residues. CDR3 protein: CAWSAGAETQYF. Written as DNA, the CDR3 is TGTGCCTGGAGTGCAGGTGCGGAGACCCAGTACTTC. The whole variable domain, filled in from reference TRBV30 and TRBJ2-5, reads SQTIHQWPATLVQPVGSPLSLECTVEGTSNPNLYWYRQAAGRGLQLLFYSVGIGQISSEVPQNLSASRPQDRQFILSSKKLLLSDSGFYLCAWSAGAETQYFGPGTRLLVL.

The rearrangement uses TRBV27 and TRBJ1-2; TRBD1 is a possible D gene (5 bases). In germline, CDR1 is MNHEY, CDR2 SMNVEV (reference sequence). The CDR3 loop spans 16 amino acids. Trimming shortened V by 0 bases and J by 3 bases, and 14 bases separated the two germline ends. The CDR3 nucleotides read TGTGCCAGCAGTTTATCCCCCTCTGGGGGGTACTATGGCTACACCTTC. Translating gives CASSLSPSGGYYGYTF.

A word on this clone: This same CDR3 is encoded by further DNA sequences in the sample. The rearrangement joins TRBV5-6 to TRBJ1-4; D perhaps matches TRBD1 (6 bases). Germline V lookup: CDR1 SGHDT, CDR2 YYEEEE. V was shortened by 0 bases and J by 5 bases, with 8 bases between the two germline ends. This CDR3 has 14 amino acids. The CDR3 coding sequence is TGTGCCAGCAGCTTGGAGCAGGGGAATGAAAAACTGTTTTTT. The encoded protein is CASSLEQGNEKLFF.